A single sample is the source of the 16 T cell receptor beta chains below, sequenced in a study of T-cell memory formation after mild COVID-19. TCRdb ran MiXCR on the 5' RACE reads and lists one entry per CDR3 protein. The sample yields some 130,000 distinct CDR3 sequences, more than 15% seen once. What was sequenced was PBMCs or a T cell subset sorted from them (not recorded which). The receptors were sampled from an adult woman who had mild COVID-19 (a few samples of this study predate the infection). Cell type and time point are not known.

This clonotype was observed once. The rearrangement links TRBV20-1 to TRBJ1-1; D not certain. Germline CDR1 DFQATT, CDR2 SNEGSKA (reference sequence). The germline V and J ends were trimmed by 3 bases and 4 bases, with 9 bases remaining between them. CDR3 length: 12 residues. CDR3 nucleotides: TGCAGTGCTAGGAGGAAGAGCACTGAAGCTTTCTTT. This codes for CSARRKSTEAFF.

This clonotype turned up a few times. J is TRBJ1-5 and V is TRBV3-1; D uncertain. V was clipped by 2 bases and J by 0 bases, with 8 bases between them. Per the germline V gene, CDR1 is LGHDT and CDR2 is YNNKEL (reference sequence). The CDR3 covers 15 residues. CDR3 residues: CASSQSGNSNQPQHF. The CDR3, as DNA: TGTGCCAGCAGCCAATCGGGGAATAGCAATCAGCCCCAGCATTTT.

V is TRBV11-2 and J is TRBJ1-3; unclear D gene. Germline V gene data show CDR1 as SGHAT and CDR2 as FQNNGV. Trimming removed 4 bases at V and 0 bases at J, with 7 bases between. The CDR3 sequence is 14 residues long. The DNA for the CDR3 is TGTGCCAGCAGCTCCGTCTCCTCTGGAAACACCATATATTTT. Its translation: CASSSVSSGNTIYF.

This sequence joins TRBV14 and TRBJ2-5; D unresolved. Germline V lookup: CDR1 SGHDN, CDR2 FVKESK. V was clipped by 4 bases and J by 5 bases, with 14 bases between them. The CDR3 covers 14 residues. The CDR3 sequence: CASSRTSYGETQYF. In DNA form, the CDR3 reads TGTGCCAGCAGCCGGACCTCCTATGGGGAGACCCAGTACTTC.

The chain links TRBV20-1 to TRBJ2-5; D unresolved. This CDR3 is built from 11 residues. V lost 1 base and J 4 bases, leaving 4 bases between the germline ends. In germline, CDR1 is DFQATT, CDR2 SNEGSKA (reference sequence). The CDR3 coding sequence is TGCAGTGCTAGAGTAAGAGAGACCCAGTACTTC. Translation gives CSARVRETQYF.

The chain has TRBV20-1 and TRBJ2-4, with 10 bases identical to TRBD1. This CDR3 is built from 13 residues. CDR1 is DFQATT and CDR2 is SNEGSKA in the germline V gene (reference sequence). Trimming cost V 3 bases and J 7 bases; bases outside gene matches: 3. CDR3 in amino acids: CSASPGQGNIQYF. The CDR3 DNA follows: TGCAGTGCTAGTCCGGGACAGGGGAACATTCAGTACTTC.

CDR3 nucleotides: TGCAGTGCTAGAGAACAGACCCCTTGGGCTTTCTTT. Protein sequence: CSAREQTPWAFF. The chain recombines TRBV20-1 with TRBJ1-1; D is unclear. CDR3 size: 12 residues. Germline loops: CDR1 DFQATT, CDR2 SNEGSKA (reference sequence). Trimming cost V 0 bases and J 11 bases, with 13 bases left between them.

This chain joins TRBV7-9 and TRBJ2-7, with 7 positions matching TRBD1. CDR3 length equals 15 residues. Germline CDR1 SEHNR, CDR2 FQNEAQ (reference sequence). V was clipped by 5 bases and J by 3 bases; unmatched bases: 10. CDR3 sequence (DNA): TGTGCCAGCAGCCGGGCCGGGACAGCAATCTACGAGCAGTACTTC. The encoded protein is CASSRAGTAIYEQYF.

This clonotype was picked up a small number of times. This chain links TRBV5-1 with TRBJ1-6, with TRBD1 matching 8 bases. The V gene end was trimmed by 3 bases and the J gene end by 5 bases; junction bases not matched to a gene: 1. Looked up from germline, CDR1 is SGHRS and CDR2 is YFSETQ. The CDR3 contains 14 residues. The CDR3: CASSSTGDNSPLHF. The CDR3 coding sequence is TGCGCCAGCAGCTCGACAGGGGATAATTCACCCCTCCACTTT.

This clonotype was seen only a few times. The rearrangement links TRBV7-2 to TRBJ2-5; 13 bases match TRBD2. CDR3 length: 16 residues. V dropped 5 bases and J dropped 5; count of bases not matched to a gene: 8. CDR1 and CDR2 from the germline V gene are SGHTA and FQGNSA. The CDR3 coding sequence is TGTGCCAGCAGCCCTAACGGACTAGCGGGGGTGGAGACCCAGTACTTC. Translated, it gives CASSPNGLAGVETQYF.

The V and J genes are TRBV7-9 and TRBJ2-5; the match to TRBD2 covers 9 bases. This CDR3 comprises 15 residues. The junction had 7 bases not matched to a gene; V was cut back by 4 bases and J by 4 bases. Germline loops: CDR1 SEHNR, CDR2 FQNEAQ (reference sequence). The CDR3: CASSSSGGNRETQYF. Written as DNA, the CDR3 is TGTGCCAGCAGCTCCAGCGGGGGGAACAGAGAGACCCAGTACTTC.

The table lists this clonotype with a few counts. CDR3 sequence reads: CASSPGFRGVWEQYF. As DNA, the CDR3 is TGTGCCAGCAGCCCAGGGTTCCGCGGAGTATGGGAGCAGTACTTC. V and J are TRBV3-1 and TRBJ2-7, with D tentatively TRBD1 (5 bases). The germline V gene has CDR1 LGHDT and CDR2 YNNKEL (reference sequence). CDR3 length equals 15 residues. Trimming took off 4 bases at V and 7 bases at J, with 20 bases between the two ends.

The chain is built from TRBV6-5 and TRBJ2-7; D ambiguous. The germline V gene encodes CDR1 MNHEY and CDR2 SVGAGI. CDR3 length equals 14 residues. V lost 6 bases and J lost 0, with 12 bases in between. The CDR3 sequence: CASSPGPSSYEQYF. The CDR3 DNA sequence: TGTGCCAGCAGCCCCGGGCCCAGCTCCTACGAGCAGTACTTC.

This clonotype was counted only a few times. The chain combines TRBV24-1 with TRBJ1-2, with D maybe TRBD1 (6 bases). From germline, CDR1 is KGHDR and CDR2 SFDVKD. The CDR3 has 14 residues. Trimming removed 3 bases at V and 4 bases at J, with 11 bases between. This CDR3 is CATSDDGTSYGYTF. The DNA for the CDR3 is TGTGCCACCAGTGATGACGGGACAAGCTATGGCTACACCTTC.

This clonotype occurred a few times. CDR3: CASSADSSYYNEQFF. Written as DNA, the CDR3 is TGTGCCAGCAGCGCTGACAGCTCTTACTACAATGAGCAGTTCTTC. The chain carries TRBV7-2 and TRBJ2-1, with D tentatively TRBD1 (5 bases). The length of the CDR3 is 15 residues. Germline V gives CDR1 SGHTA, CDR2 FQGNSA. Trimming left V 5 bases short and J 3 bases short, with 14 bases between.

The genes are TRBV7-2 and TRBJ2-1, with unresolved D. The CDR3 has 16 residues. Trimming removed 5 bases from V and 1 base from J, with 15 bases in between. CDR1 is SGHTA, CDR2 FQGNSA, per germline. CDR3 in DNA: TGTGCCAGCAGCGCGCAAACGGGTATATCCTACAATGAGCAGTTCTTC. This translates into CASSAQTGISYNEQFF.